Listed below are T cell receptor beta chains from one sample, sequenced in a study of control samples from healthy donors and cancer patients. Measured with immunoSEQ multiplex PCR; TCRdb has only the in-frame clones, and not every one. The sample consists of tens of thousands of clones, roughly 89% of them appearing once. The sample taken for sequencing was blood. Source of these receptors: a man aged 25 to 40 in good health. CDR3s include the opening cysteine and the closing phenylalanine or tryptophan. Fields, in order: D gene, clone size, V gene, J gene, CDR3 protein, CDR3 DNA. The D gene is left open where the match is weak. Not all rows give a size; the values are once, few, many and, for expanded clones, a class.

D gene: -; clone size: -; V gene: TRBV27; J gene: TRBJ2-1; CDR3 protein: CASGGPRSSYNEQFF; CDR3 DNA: TGTGCCAGCGGGGGGCCTAGAAGCTCCTACAATGAGCAGTTCTTC
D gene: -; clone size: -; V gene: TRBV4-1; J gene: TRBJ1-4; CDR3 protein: CASSPSGRRPGSEKLFF; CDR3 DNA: TGCGCCAGCAGCCCCTCCGGCCGGAGGCCCGGGAGCGAAAAACTGTTTTTT
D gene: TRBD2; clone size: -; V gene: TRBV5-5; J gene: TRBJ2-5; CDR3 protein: CASSLAGSGSRLETQYF; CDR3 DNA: TGTGCCAGCAGCTTGGCAGGTAGCGGGTCTAGGTTAGAGACCCAGTACTTC
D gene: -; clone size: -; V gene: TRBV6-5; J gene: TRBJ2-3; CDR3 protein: CASSSLDSTDTQYF; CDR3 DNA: TGTGCCAGCAGCTCGTTAGATAGCACAGATACGCAGTATTTT
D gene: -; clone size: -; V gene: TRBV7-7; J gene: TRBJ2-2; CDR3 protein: CASSLETPNTGELFF; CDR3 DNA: TGTGCTAGCAGCTTAGAGACACCGAACACCGGGGAGCTGTTTTTT
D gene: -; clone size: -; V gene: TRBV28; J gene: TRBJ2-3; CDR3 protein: CASSWGDETDTQYF; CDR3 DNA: TGTGCCAGCAGTTGGGGCGACGAGACAGATACGCAGTATTTT
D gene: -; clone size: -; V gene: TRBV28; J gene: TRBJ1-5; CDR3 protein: CASSSLANNQPQHF; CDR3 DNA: TGTGCCAGCAGTTCCCTGGCGAACAATCAGCCCCAGCATTTT
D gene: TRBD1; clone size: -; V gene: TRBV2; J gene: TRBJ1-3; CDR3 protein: CASRGLRYGQAFSGNTIYF; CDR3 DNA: TGTGCCAGCAGAGGTTTGCGTTACGGACAGGCATTCTCTGGAAACACCATATATTTT
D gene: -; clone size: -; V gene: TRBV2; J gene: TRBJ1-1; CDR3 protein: CASRRDRNTEAFF; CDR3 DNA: TGTGCCAGCAGGAGAGACAGAAACACTGAAGCTTTCTTT
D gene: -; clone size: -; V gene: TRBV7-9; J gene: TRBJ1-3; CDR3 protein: CASTVRTGVSGNTIYF; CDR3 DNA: TGTGCCAGCACCGTCAGGACGGGAGTTTCTGGAAACACCATATATTTT
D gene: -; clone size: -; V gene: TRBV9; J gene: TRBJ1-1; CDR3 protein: CASSPPGVRTEAFF; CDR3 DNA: TGTGCCAGCAGCCCCCCTGGGGTACGGACTGAAGCTTTCTTT
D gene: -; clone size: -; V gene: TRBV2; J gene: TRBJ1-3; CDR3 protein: CASSVGRTVRNTIYF; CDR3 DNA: TGTGCCAGCAGTGTGGGCAGGACAGTAAGAAACACCATATATTTT
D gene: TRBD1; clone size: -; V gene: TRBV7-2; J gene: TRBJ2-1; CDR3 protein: CASSTGTGRYNEQFF; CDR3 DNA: TGTGCCAGCAGCACCGGGACAGGACGTTACAATGAGCAGTTCTTC
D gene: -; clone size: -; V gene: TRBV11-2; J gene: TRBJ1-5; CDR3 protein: CASSRDNNQPQHF; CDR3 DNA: TGTGCCAGCAGCCGGGACAACAATCAGCCCCAGCATTTT
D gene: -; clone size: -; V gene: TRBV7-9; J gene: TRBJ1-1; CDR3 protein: CASSLPGGWAFF; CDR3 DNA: TGTGCCAGCAGCCTCCCGGGGGGCTGGGCTTTCTTT
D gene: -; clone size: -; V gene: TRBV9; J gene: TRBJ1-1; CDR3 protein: CASSVGGGPGYTEAFF; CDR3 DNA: TGTGCCAGCAGCGTAGGGGGAGGGCCTGGGTACACTGAAGCTTTCTTT
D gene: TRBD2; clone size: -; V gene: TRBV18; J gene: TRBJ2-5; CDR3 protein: CASSPPLAGNQETQYF; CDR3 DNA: TGTGCCAGCTCACCACCGCTAGCGGGAAACCAAGAGACCCAGTACTTC
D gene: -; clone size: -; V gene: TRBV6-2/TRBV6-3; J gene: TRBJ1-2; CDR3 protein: CASSSDYGYTF; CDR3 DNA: TGTGCCAGCAGTTCGGACTATGGCTACACCTTC
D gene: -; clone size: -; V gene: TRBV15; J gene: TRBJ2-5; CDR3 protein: CATSGGTQGETQYF; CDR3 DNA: TGTGCCACCAGCGGCGGGACCCAGGGAGAGACCCAGTACTTC
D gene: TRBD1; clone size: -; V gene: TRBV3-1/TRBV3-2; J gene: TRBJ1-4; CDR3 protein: CASSQRRGQEKLFF; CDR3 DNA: TGTGCCAGCAGCCAAAGGAGGGGGCAGGAAAAACTGTTTTTT
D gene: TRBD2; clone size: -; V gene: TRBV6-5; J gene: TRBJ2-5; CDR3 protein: CASSYSTAGGEETQYF; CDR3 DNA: TGTGCCAGCAGTTACTCGACGGCGGGGGGCGAAGAGACCCAGTACTTC
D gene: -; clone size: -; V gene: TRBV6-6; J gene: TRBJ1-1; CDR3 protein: CASSYSLGRGNTEAFF; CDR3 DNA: TGTGCCAGCAGTTACTCCTTAGGGCGGGGGAACACTGAAGCTTTCTTT
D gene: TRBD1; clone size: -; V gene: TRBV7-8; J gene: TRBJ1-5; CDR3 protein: CASSWTGYSNQPQHF; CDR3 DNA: TGTGCCAGCAGCTGGACAGGGTATAGCAATCAGCCCCAGCATTTT
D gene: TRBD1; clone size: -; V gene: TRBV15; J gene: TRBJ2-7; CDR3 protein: CATSSRQGMNEQYF; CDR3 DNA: TGTGCCACCAGCAGTCGACAGGGAATGAACGAGCAGTACTTC
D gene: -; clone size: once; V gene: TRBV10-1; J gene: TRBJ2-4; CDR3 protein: CASTYGASRPGAKNIQYF; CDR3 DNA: TGCGCCAGCACCTACGGGGCCAGCCGGCCGGGGGCCAAAAACATTCAGTACTTC
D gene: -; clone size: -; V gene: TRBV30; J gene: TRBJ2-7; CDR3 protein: CAWARGFDEQYF; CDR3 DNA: TGTGCCTGGGCCAGGGGATTCGACGAGCAGTACTTC
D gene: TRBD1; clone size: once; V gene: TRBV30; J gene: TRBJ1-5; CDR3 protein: CAWSGRTGNDQPQHF; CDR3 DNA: TGTGCCTGGAGTGGGAGGACAGGAAATGATCAGCCCCAGCATTTT
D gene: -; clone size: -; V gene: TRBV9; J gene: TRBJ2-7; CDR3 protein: CASSPSLTFSYEQYF; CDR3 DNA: TGTGCCAGCAGCCCCAGCCTCACGTTTTCCTACGAGCAGTACTTC
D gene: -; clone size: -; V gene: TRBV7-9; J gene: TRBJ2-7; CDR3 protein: CASSLSSSYEQYF; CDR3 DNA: TGTGCCAGCAGCTTATCAAGCTCCTACGAGCAGTACTTC
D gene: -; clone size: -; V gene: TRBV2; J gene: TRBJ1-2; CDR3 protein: CASSGTESNYGYTF; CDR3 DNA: TGTGCCAGCAGTGGGACGGAATCTAACTATGGCTACACCTTC
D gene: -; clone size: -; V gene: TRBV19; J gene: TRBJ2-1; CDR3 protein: CASSIGTTPYNEQFF; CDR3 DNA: TGTGCCAGTAGTATAGGAACGACCCCCTACAATGAGCAGTTCTTC
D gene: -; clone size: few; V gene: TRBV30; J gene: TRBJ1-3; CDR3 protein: CAWSVGILSGNTIYF; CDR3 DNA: TGTGCCTGGAGTGTGGGAATACTGTCCGGAAACACCATATATTTT
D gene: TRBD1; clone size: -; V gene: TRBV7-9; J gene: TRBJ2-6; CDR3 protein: CASSLGQGVSGANVLTF; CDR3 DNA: TGTGCCAGCAGCCTGGGACAGGGGGTCTCTGGGGCCAACGTCCTGACTTTC
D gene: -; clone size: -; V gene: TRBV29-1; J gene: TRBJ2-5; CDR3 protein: CSVELPGHRGAQYF; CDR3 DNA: TGCAGCGTTGAACTCCCGGGACACCGAGGGGCCCAGTACTTC
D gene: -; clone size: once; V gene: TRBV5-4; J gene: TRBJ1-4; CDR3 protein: CASSTGTSANEKLFF; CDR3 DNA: TGTGCCAGCAGCACAGGGACTTCGGCTAATGAAAAACTGTTTTTT
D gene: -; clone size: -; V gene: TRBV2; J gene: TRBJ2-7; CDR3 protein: CASSRDSYEQYF; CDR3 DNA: TGTGCCAGCAGTCGCGACTCCTACGAGCAGTACTTC
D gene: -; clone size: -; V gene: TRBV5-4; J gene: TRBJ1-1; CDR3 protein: CASSSGPYPTEAFF; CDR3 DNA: TGTGCCAGCAGCTCCGGGCCTTACCCCACTGAAGCTTTCTTT
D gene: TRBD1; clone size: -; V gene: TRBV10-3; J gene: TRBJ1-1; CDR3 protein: CAISATDRGPEAFF; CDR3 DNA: TGTGCCATCAGTGCTACCGACAGGGGACCTGAAGCTTTCTTT
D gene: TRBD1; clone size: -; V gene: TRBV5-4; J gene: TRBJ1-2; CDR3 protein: CASSSLSRDRGLDGYTF; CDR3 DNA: TGTGCCAGCAGCTCGCTCTCCCGGGACAGGGGGCTGGATGGCTACACCTTC
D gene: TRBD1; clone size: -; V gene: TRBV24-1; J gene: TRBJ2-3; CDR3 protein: CATSGTGTASTDTQYF; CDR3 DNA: TGTGCCACCAGTGGAACCGGGACAGCTAGCACAGATACGCAGTATTTT